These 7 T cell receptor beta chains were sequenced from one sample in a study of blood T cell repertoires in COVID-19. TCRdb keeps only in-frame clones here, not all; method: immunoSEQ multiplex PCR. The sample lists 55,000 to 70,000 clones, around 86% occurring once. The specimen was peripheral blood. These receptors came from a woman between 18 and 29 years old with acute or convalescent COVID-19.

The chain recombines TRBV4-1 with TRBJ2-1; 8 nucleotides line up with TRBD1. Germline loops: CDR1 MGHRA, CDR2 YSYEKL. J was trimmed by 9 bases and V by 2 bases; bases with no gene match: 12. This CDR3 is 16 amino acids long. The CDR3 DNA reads TGCGCCAGCAGCCAACCCGGGACAGGTCTTAGGGGTGAGCAGTTCTTC. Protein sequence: CASSQPGTGLRGEQFF.

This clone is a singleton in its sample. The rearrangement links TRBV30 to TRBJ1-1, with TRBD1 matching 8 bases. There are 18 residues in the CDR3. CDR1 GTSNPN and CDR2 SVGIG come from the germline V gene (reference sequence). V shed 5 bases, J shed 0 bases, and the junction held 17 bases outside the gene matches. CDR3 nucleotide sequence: TGTGCCTGGGTGGGGTATCCCCCGACAGGGGCCCTGAACACTGAAGCTTTCTTT. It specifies CAWVGYPPTGALNTEAFF.

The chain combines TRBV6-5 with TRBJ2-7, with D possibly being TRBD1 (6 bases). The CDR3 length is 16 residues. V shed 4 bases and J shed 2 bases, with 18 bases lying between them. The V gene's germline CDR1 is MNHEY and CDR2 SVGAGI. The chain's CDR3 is CASSSPFATGTYEQYF. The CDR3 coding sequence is TGTGCCAGCAGTTCCCCGTTCGCCACAGGGACCTACGAGCAGTACTTC.

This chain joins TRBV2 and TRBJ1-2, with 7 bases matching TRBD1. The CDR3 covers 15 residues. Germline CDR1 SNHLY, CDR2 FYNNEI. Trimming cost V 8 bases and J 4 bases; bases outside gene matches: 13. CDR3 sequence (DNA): TGTGCCAGCCACGCAATTCCGACAGGGCGCTATGGCTACACCTTC. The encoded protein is CASHAIPTGRYGYTF.

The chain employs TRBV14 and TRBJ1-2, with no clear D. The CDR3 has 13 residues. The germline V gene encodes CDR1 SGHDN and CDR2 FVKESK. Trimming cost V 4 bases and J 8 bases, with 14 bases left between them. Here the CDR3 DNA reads TGTGCCAGCAGCCCTGCGGCAGTTTTGGGCTACACCTTC. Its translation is CASSPAAVLGYTF.

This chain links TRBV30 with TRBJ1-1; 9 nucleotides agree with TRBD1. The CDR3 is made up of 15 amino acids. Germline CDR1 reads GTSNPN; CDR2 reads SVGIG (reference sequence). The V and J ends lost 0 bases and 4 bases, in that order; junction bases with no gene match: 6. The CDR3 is CAWSVRQGVLTEAFF. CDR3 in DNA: TGTGCCTGGAGTGTACGACAGGGGGTGCTCACTGAAGCTTTCTTT. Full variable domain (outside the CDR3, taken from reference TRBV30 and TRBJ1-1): SQTIHQWPATLVQPVGSPLSLECTVEGTSNPNLYWYRQAAGRGLQLLFYSVGIGQISSEVPQNLSASRPQDRQFILSSKKLLLSDSGFYLCAWSVRQGVLTEAFFGQGTRLTVV.

CDR3 loop: CASSVNKGDEQFF. The CDR3 DNA is TGTGCCAGCTCCGTTAACAAGGGGGATGAGCAGTTCTTC. The chain joins TRBV18 to TRBJ2-1; maybe TRBD1 (6 bases). V shed 6 bases and J shed 8 bases, with 14 bases lying between them. The CDR3 covers 13 residues. Per the germline V gene, CDR1 is KGHSH and CDR2 is LQKENI.